The 30 T cell receptor beta chains below come from one sample, sequenced in a study of CD8 T cells in ankylosing spondylitis. TCRdb fed the 5' RACE reads into MiXCR, producing one record per CDR3 protein. The sample records a few hundred thousand distinct CDR3 sequences, around 20% being singletons. The sample taken for sequencing was blood, either unsorted or a sorted T cell fraction (not recorded which). The origin of the receptors is a male donor with ankylosing spondylitis or in good health (not recorded which).

V usage is TRBV29-1 and J usage is TRBJ2-1; no reliable D call. The germline V gene has CDR1 SQVTM and CDR2 ANQGSEA. Trimming left V 3 bases short and J 3 bases short, with 9 bases between. The CDR3 covers 13 residues. In nucleotides, the CDR3 is TGCAGCGTTGAGGATGATCGCTACAATGAGCAGTTCTTC. Protein product: CSVEDDRYNEQFF.

This clonotype turned up a few times. The chain uses TRBV14 and TRBJ2-7; tentatively, D is TRBD1 (5 bases). The CDR3 has 13 amino acids. Germline values: CDR1 SGHDN, CDR2 FVKESK. V was cut by 2 bases and J by 2 bases, with 7 bases left in between. The chain's CDR3 is CASSQRQPYEQYV. The CDR3 region has the DNA TGTGCCAGCAGCCAACGACAGCCCTACGAGCAGTACGTC.

V usage is TRBV7-8 and J usage is TRBJ2-3; D is tentatively TRBD1 or TRBD2 (5 bases each). The CDR3 extends over 14 amino acids. V shed 3 bases and J shed 3 bases, with 10 bases lying between them. Germline lookup yields CDR1 SGHVS and CDR2 FQNEAQ. CDR3 amino acids: CASSLWDATDTQYF. In nucleotides, the CDR3 is TGTGCCAGCAGCTTGTGGGACGCAACAGATACGCAGTATTTT.

In this sample, this clonotype turned up many times. The V gene is TRBV27, the J gene TRBJ2-3; D is perhaps TRBD1 or TRBD2 (5 bases each). Trimming removed 0 bases from V and 2 bases from J, with 15 bases in between. Germline values: CDR1 MNHEY, CDR2 SMNVEV (reference sequence). The CDR3 is 17 residues long. CDR3 in DNA: TGTGCCAGCAGTTTATCCCCCCGGGGCGACCCCACAGATACGCAGTATTTT. Its protein is CASSLSPRGDPTDTQYF.

The chain is built from TRBV5-5 and TRBJ2-1; TRBD1 might be the D (5 bases). The germline V gene encodes CDR1 SGHKS and CDR2 YYEKEE (reference sequence). The CDR3 length is 15 residues. V gave up 4 bases and J gave up 1 base, with 12 bases separating them. The CDR3 nucleotides are TGTGCCAGCAGCCCACAGGTTCTATCCTACAATGAGCAGTTCTTC. Protein sequence: CASSPQVLSYNEQFF.

The V and J genes are TRBV28 and TRBJ2-3; TRBD1 is a possible D gene (6 bases). V lost 8 bases and J lost 1, with 16 bases in between. The CDR3 is made up of 15 amino acids. The germline V gene encodes CDR1 MDHEN and CDR2 SYDVKM. The CDR3 region has the DNA TGTGCCAGCGCAGAACAGGGTTGGGGCACAGATACGCAGTATTTT. Its translation is CASAEQGWGTDTQYF.

The chain carries TRBV4-2 and TRBJ2-3, with D maybe TRBD2 (6 bases). The germline V gene encodes CDR1 LGHNA and CDR2 YNFKEQ. The CDR3 runs 15 residues. V gave up 0 bases and J gave up 1 base, with 8 bases separating them. The DNA for the CDR3 is TGTGCCAGCAGCCAAGACGGGACTGGCACAGATACGCAGTATTTT. Translated: CASSQDGTGTDTQYF.

At least ten counts were recorded for this clonotype. The chain joins TRBV25-1 to TRBJ2-3; 7 bases line up with TRBD1. This CDR3 contains 14 residues. Losses at the gene ends were 3 bases for V and 4 bases for J; bases not matched to a gene: 4. Germline V CDR1 and CDR2: MGHDK, SYGVNS. The CDR3 DNA reads TGTGCCAGCAGTGAGGCAGGGGGAGCAGATACGCAGTATTTT. Translation gives CASSEAGGADTQYF.

This clonotype was seen at least ten times. This chain links TRBV2 with TRBJ2-3, with TRBD2 identical over 15 bases. The CDR3 totals 15 residues. V gave up 6 bases and J gave up 9 bases; unmatched junction bases: 7. Germline lookup yields CDR1 SNHLY and CDR2 FYNNEI. DNA of the CDR3: TGTGCCAGCAGACCCGGACTAGCGGGGGGGCCCACGCAGTATTTT. This translates into CASRPGLAGGPTQYF.

As regards this clonotype: This could be a read error, since a much larger clone is one nucleotide away. The chain links TRBV28 to TRBJ2-7, with 7 bases that match TRBD2. The trim removed 5 bases at V and 6 bases at J, leaving 10 bases unmatched. This CDR3 has 14 residues. Germline lookup yields CDR1 MDHEN and CDR2 SYDVKM. CDR3 amino acids: CASSTVGRRSEQYV. CDR3 sequence (DNA): TGTGCCAGCAGTACGGTCGGGAGGAGGTCCGAGCAGTACGTC.

The chain combines TRBV3-1 with TRBJ1-3; the D is unclear. The CDR3 has 18 residues. The ends were cut back, 4 bases at V and 0 bases at J, with 19 bases in the middle. Germline V gene data show CDR1 as LGHDT and CDR2 as YNNKEL (reference sequence). Written as DNA, the CDR3 is TGTGCCAGCAGCCCCCCCCGGCTGTTACAAGGCTCTGGAAACACCATATATTTT. Translating gives CASSPPRLLQGSGNTIYF.

This chain connects TRBV12-3 or TRBV12-4 to TRBJ1-5; unclear D gene. This CDR3 has 12 amino acids. Trimming removed 3 bases at V and 6 bases at J, with 6 bases between. In DNA form, the CDR3 reads TGTGCCAGCAGTTTGGGCGTTCAGCCCCAGCATTTT. The encoded protein is CASSLGVQPQHF.

In its sample, this clonotype was seen a few times. The chain couples TRBV20-1 to TRBJ2-2; possible D gene TRBD2, 5 bases. CDR1 and CDR2 (germline): DFQATT, SNEGSKA (reference sequence). The CDR3 totals 16 residues. The V gene lost 3 bases and the J gene lost 0 bases, with 14 bases spanning the gap. The CDR3 nucleotides read TGCAGTGCTAGGGACTTCCGTAACGCGAACACCGGGGAGCTGTTTTTT. Translated, it gives CSARDFRNANTGELFF.

This sequence joins TRBV12-3 or TRBV12-4 and TRBJ2-1; 13 bases agree with TRBD2. Trimming removed 3 bases from V and 8 bases from J; junction bases left unmatched: 7. This CDR3 has 16 residues. The CDR3 here is CASSLTSGGLTDEQFF. The CDR3 DNA reads TGTGCCAGCAGTTTGACTAGCGGGGGGCTCACGGATGAGCAGTTCTTC.

The gene calls are TRBV9 and TRBJ2-4, with a tentative D call TRBD2 (7 bases). CDR3 size: 16 residues. Germline V lookup: CDR1 SGDLS, CDR2 YYNGEE. The ends were cut back, 1 base at V and 5 bases at J, with 16 bases in the middle. CDR3 in amino acids: CASSVSEGGPQNIQYF. The CDR3 bases are TGTGCCAGCAGCGTATCCGAGGGGGGGCCTCAAAACATTCAGTACTTC.

A few counts support this clonotype. This chain connects TRBV4-1 to TRBJ2-1; a possible D gene is TRBD2 (7 bases). This CDR3 is built from 15 residues. Trimming pared 4 bases from V and 7 bases from J, leaving 17 bases between. Per germline, CDR1 MGHRA and CDR2 YSYEKL. CDR3 sequence reads: CASSLLGGARNEQFF. The CDR3 nucleotides read TGCGCCAGCAGCCTCCTGGGGGGGGCTAGAAATGAGCAGTTCTTC.

This clonotype was seen more than once but under ten times. The chain links TRBV2 to TRBJ1-1, with 7 bases lining up with TRBD1. The V and J ends lost 2 bases and 3 bases, in that order; junction bases with no gene match: 3. CDR3 size: 14 residues. Germline lookup yields CDR1 SNHLY and CDR2 FYNNEI. CDR3 coding DNA: TGTGCCAGCAGTGAAACAGGGGTTGACACTGAAGCTTTCTTT. Protein: CASSETGVDTEAFF.

V is TRBV29-1 and J is TRBJ1-1; D uncertain. The CDR3 runs to 12 residues. Trimming took 3 bases from V and 3 from J, leaving 8 bases between them. CDR1 and CDR2 from the germline V gene are SQVTM and ANQGSEA. The CDR3 nucleotides read TGCAGCGTTGACAAAATGGACACTGAAGCTTTCTTT. Translation: CSVDKMDTEAFF.

The chain employs TRBV6-1 and TRBJ2-3, with 9 bases lining up with TRBD2. The CDR3 spans 17 residues. The junction had 14 bases not matched to a gene; V was cut back by 6 bases and J by 4 bases. The germline gives CDR1 MNHNS, CDR2 SASEGT. The CDR3 region is CASSRLADLDRADTQYF. CDR3 nucleotide sequence: TGTGCCAGCAGCCGACTAGCGGACCTAGATAGGGCAGATACGCAGTATTTT.

The chain couples TRBV10-3 to TRBJ2-3; 13 bases align to TRBD2. This CDR3 is 15 amino acids long. Germline V gives CDR1 ENHRY, CDR2 SYGVKD. The V segment lost 8 bases and the J segment 2 bases; nucleotides outside the gene matches: 4. The CDR3 loop reads CAIAGTSGVTDTQYF. CDR3 nucleotide sequence: TGTGCCATCGCAGGGACTAGCGGGGTCACAGATACGCAGTATTTT.

The gene calls are TRBV20-1 and TRBJ1-2; D might be TRBD1 (5 bases). Germline V lookup: CDR1 DFQATT, CDR2 SNEGSKA (reference sequence). Trimming stripped 5 bases from V and 4 bases from J, with 11 bases between. This CDR3 contains 12 residues. DNA of the CDR3: TGCAGTGCTGGTGGCAGGGTCTATGGCTACACCTTC. It yields the protein CSAGGRVYGYTF.

In this sample, this clonotype turned up a few times. This sequence joins TRBV5-1 and TRBJ2-7, with TRBD2 as a possible D gene (6 bases). V was shortened by 0 bases and J by 4 bases, with 14 bases between the two germline ends. Germline CDR1 and CDR2: SGHRS and YFSETQ. This CDR3 contains 15 residues. In DNA, the CDR3 is TGCGCCAGCAGCTTGGACGCGGTTGCGGGGTACGAGCAGTACGTC. Its translation: CASSLDAVAGYEQYV.

The chain has TRBV12-3 or TRBV12-4 and TRBJ1-1; unclear D gene. The length of the CDR3 is 14 residues. Trimming took 3 bases from V and 1 from J, leaving 9 bases between them. The CDR3 DNA is TGTGCCAGCAGTTTCCCTCAGGCGAACACTGAAGCTTTCTTT. Its translation is CASSFPQANTEAFF.

This chain connects TRBV4-2 to TRBJ2-1; unclear D gene. V lost 1 base and J 7 bases, leaving 8 bases between the germline ends. Germline lookup yields CDR1 LGHNA and CDR2 YNFKEQ. The CDR3 covers 13 residues. The CDR3 bases are TGTGCCAGCAGCCAAGGAGTGATAAATGAGCAGTTCTTC. The encoded protein is CASSQGVINEQFF.

This clonotype occurred once. The rearrangement uses TRBV7-2 and TRBJ1-1; no firm D call. This CDR3 region has 13 residues. Germline CDR1 and CDR2: SGHTA and FQGNSA. V lost 5 bases, J lost 10 bases, and 17 bases lay in between. CDR3 sequence reads: CASSQDRGRGAFF. For the CDR3, the DNA is TGTGCCAGCAGCCAGGACCGGGGTCGGGGAGCTTTCTTT.

In its sample, this clonotype was seen a few times. The rearrangement uses TRBV12-3 or TRBV12-4 and TRBJ2-1; D gene uncertain. This CDR3 region has 14 residues. Trimming took off 3 bases at V and 6 bases at J, with 12 bases between the two ends. CDR3 nucleotides: TGTGCCAGCAGTTTGGATGCGGCTGCCAATGAGCAGTTCTTC. This sequence encodes CASSLDAAANEQFF.

This clonotype was detected once. The rearrangement uses TRBV11-2 and TRBJ2-7; D may match TRBD1 or TRBD2 (6 bases each). The CDR3 loop spans 14 amino acids. Trimming cost V 3 bases and J 0 bases, with 9 bases left between them. The V gene's germline CDR1 is SGHAT and CDR2 FQNNGV. The CDR3 loop reads CASSFGGRSYEQYV. The DNA of the CDR3 is TGTGCCAGCAGCTTTGGGGGGCGCTCCTACGAGCAGTACGTC.

This clonotype is medium-sized. The rearrangement uses TRBV6-6 and TRBJ1-2; 9 bases are shared with TRBD1. From germline, CDR1 is MNHNY and CDR2 SVGAGI (reference sequence). Trimming cost V 5 bases and J 5 bases; bases outside gene matches: 9. This CDR3 comprises 15 residues. The CDR3 sequence: CASSQHAGTGYGYTF. CDR3 nucleotides: TGTGCCAGCAGTCAACACGCGGGGACAGGGTATGGCTACACCTTC.

This clonotype was seen more than once but under ten times. V and J are TRBV7-3 and TRBJ2-3; 8 bases map to TRBD1. The CDR3 spans 16 residues. The germline gives CDR1 SGHTA, CDR2 FQGTGA. The V and J ends lost 5 bases and 1 base, in that order; junction bases with no gene match: 8. The CDR3: CASSPRQGKGTDTQYF. CDR3 nucleotides: TGTGCCAGCAGCCCTAGACAGGGGAAGGGCACAGATACGCAGTATTTT.

In this sample, this clonotype turned up a few times. The V call is TRBV5-1, the J call TRBJ2-5; D gene uncertain. The V gene lost 0 bases and the J gene lost 5 bases, with 11 bases spanning the gap. From germline, CDR1 is SGHRS and CDR2 YFSETQ. This CDR3 spans 14 amino acids. CDR3 in DNA: TGCGCCAGCAGCTTGGCCGATGGGTTGGAGACCCAGTACTTC. Protein: CASSLADGLETQYF.